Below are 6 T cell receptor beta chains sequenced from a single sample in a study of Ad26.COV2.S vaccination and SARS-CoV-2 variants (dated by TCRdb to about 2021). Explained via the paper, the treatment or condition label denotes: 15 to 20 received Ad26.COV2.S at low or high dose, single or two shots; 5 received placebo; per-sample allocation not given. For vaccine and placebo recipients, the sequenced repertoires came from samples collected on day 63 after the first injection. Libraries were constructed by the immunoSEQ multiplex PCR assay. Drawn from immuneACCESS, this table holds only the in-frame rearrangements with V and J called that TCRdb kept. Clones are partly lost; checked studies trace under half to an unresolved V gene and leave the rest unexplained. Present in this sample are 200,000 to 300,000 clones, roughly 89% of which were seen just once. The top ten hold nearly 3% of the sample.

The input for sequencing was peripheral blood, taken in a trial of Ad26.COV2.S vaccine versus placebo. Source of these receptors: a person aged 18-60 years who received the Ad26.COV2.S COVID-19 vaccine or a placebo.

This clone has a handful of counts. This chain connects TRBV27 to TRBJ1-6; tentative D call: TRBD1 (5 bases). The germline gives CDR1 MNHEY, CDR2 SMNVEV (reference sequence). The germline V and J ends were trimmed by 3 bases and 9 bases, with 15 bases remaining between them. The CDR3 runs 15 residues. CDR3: CASSFPPGAGSPLHF. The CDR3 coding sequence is TGTGCCAGCAGTTTTCCGCCCGGGGCTGGTTCACCCCTCCACTTT.

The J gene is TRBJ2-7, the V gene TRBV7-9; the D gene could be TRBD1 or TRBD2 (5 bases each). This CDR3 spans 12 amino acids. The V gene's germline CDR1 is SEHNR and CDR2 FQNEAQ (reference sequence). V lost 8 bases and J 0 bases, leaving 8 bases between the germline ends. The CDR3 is CASGDGSYEQYV. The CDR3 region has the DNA TGTGCCAGCGGGGACGGCTCCTACGAGCAGTACGTC.

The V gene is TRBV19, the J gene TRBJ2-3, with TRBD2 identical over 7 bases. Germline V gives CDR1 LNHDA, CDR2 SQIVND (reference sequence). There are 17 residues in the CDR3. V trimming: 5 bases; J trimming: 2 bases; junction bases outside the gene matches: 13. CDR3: CASSADISGFNTDTQYF. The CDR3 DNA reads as TGTGCCAGTAGTGCCGATATTAGCGGGTTTAACACAGATACGCAGTATTTT.

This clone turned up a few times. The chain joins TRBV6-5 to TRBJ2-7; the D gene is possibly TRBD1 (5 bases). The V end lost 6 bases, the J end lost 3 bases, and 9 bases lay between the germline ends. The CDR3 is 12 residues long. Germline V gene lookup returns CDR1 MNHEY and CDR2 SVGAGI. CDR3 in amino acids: CASRSDSYEQYF. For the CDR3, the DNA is TGTGCCAGCAGATCTGACAGCTACGAGCAGTACTTC.

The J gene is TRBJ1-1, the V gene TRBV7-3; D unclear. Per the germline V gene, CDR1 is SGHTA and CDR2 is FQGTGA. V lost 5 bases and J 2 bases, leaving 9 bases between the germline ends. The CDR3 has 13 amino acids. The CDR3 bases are TGTGCCAGCAGCCCGGGCCCCAACACTGAAGCTTTCTTT. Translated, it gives CASSPGPNTEAFF.

CDR3 sequence: CASSSSRDPAYEQYF. The CDR3 DNA reads TGTGCCAGCTCATCCTCTCGGGACCCCGCCTACGAGCAGTACTTC. The chain links TRBV18 to TRBJ2-7; D may correspond to TRBD1 or TRBD2 (5 bases each). This CDR3 is built from 15 residues. Germline V lookup: CDR1 KGHSH, CDR2 LQKENI. Trimming stripped 5 bases from V and 2 bases from J, with 16 bases between.